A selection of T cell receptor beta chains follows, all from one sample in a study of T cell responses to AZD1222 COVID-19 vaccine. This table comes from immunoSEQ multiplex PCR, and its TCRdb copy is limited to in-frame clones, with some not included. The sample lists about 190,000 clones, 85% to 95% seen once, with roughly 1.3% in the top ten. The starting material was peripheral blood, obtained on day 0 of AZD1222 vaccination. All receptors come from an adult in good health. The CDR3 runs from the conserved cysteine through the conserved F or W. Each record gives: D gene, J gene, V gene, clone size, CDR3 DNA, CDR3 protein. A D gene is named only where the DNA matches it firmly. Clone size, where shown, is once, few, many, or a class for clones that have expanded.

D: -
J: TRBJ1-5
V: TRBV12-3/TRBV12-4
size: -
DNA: TGTGCCAGCAAGATTGCAGCCAATCAGCCCCAGCATTTT
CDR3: CASKIAANQPQHF

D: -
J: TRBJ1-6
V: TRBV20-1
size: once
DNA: TGCAGTGCTAGTCGTCAGCCAAATAATTCACCCCTCCACTTT
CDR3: CSASRQPNNSPLHF

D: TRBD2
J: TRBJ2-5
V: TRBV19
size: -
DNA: TGTGCCAGTAGTATTCCAGCGGGGGGGCGAGAGACCCAGTACTTC
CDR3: CASSIPAGGRETQYF

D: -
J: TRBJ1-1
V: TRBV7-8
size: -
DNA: TGTGCCAGCAGCTCCATGGGGGCGCGGAACACTGAAGCTTTCTTT
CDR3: CASSSMGARNTEAFF

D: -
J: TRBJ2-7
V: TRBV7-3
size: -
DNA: TGTGCCAGCAGCCCGGGACTTGGCTACGAGCAGTACTTC
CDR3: CASSPGLGYEQYF

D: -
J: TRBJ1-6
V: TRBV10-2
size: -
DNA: TGCGCCAGCACGTGGACGGGTGGAAGTCGAAATTCACCCCTCCACTTT
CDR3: CASTWTGGSRNSPLHF

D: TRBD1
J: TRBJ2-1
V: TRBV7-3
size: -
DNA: TGTGCCAGCAGCTCCTCACAGGGGGCGCGTTACAATGAGCAGTTCTTC
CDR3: CASSSSQGARYNEQFF

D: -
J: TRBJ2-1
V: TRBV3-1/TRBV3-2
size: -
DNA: TGTGCCAGCAGCCAAACGTCAGCGATCTACAATGAGCAGTTCTTC
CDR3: CASSQTSAIYNEQFF

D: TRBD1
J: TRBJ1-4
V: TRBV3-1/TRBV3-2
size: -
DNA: TGTGCCAGCAGCCACCCAGGGGGAGCAGAAAAACTGTTTTTT
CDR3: CASSHPGGAEKLFF

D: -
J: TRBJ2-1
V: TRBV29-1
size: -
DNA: TGCAGCGTTGCTAGAGGGGGCAATGAGCAGTTCTTC
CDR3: CSVARGGNEQFF

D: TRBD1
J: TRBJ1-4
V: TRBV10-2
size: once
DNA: TGCGCCAGCAGTGGACCGGGACAGGAAAAACTGTTTTTT
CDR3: CASSGPGQEKLFF

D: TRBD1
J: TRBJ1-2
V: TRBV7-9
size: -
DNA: TGTGCCAGCAGCTTAGGAGCACAGGGGGGCGGCTACACCTTC
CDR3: CASSLGAQGGGYTF

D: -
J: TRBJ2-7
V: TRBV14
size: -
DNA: TGTGCCAGCAGCCGACAGGAGGTGCCCTACGAGCAGTACTTC
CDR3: CASSRQEVPYEQYF